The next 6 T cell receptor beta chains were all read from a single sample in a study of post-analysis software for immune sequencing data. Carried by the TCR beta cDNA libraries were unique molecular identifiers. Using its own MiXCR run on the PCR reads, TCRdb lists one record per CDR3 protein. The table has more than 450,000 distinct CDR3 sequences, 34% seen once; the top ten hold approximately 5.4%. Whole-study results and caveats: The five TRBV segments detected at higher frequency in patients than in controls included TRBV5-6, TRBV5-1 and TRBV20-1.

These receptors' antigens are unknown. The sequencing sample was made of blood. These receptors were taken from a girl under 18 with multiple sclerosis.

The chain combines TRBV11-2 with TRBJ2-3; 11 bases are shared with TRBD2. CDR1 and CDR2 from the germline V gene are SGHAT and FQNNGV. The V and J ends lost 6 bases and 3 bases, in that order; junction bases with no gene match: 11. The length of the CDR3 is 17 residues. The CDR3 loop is CASRIAGGQGGTDTQYF. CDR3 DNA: TGTGCCAGCAGGATAGCGGGGGGGCAAGGGGGAACAGATACGCAGTATTTT.

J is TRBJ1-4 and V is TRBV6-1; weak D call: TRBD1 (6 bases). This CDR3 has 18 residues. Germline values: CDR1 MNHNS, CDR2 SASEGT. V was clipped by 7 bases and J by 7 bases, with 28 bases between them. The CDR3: CASTPTTGIQLTGEKLFF. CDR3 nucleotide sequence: TGTGCCAGCACCCCTACGACAGGAATTCAACTAACGGGTGAAAAACTGTTTTTT.

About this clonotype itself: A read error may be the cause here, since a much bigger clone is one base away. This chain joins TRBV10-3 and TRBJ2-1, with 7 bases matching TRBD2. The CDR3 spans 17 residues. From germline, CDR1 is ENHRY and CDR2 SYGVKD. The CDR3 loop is CVISEGSGTSMGDEQFF. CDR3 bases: TGTGTCATCAGTGAGGGCAGCGGGACCTCCATGGGGGATGAGCAGTTCTTC.

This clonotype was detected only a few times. The CDR3 DNA reads TGTGCCAGCAAAGGGGTTAGGGAGCAGTACTTC. This encodes CASKGVREQYF. The chain combines TRBV27 with TRBJ2-7; weak D call: TRBD1 (5 bases). The CDR3 spans 11 residues. From germline, CDR1 is MNHEY and CDR2 SMNVEV (reference sequence). V was clipped by 7 bases and J by 7 bases, with 11 bases between them.

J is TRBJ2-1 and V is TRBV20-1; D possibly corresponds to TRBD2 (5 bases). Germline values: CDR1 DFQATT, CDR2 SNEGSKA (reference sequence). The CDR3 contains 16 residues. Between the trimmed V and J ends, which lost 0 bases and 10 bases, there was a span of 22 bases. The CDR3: CSARDSFGLRMVEQFF. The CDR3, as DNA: TGCAGTGCTAGAGATAGTTTCGGACTCCGAATGGTGGAGCAGTTCTTC.

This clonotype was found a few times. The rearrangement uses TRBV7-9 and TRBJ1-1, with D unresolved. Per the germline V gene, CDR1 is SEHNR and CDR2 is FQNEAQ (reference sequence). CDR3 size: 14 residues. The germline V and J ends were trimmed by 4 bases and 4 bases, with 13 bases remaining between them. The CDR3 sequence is CASSSSLRPTEAFF. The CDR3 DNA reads TGTGCCAGCAGCTCCTCCCTGAGGCCCACTGAAGCTTTCTTT. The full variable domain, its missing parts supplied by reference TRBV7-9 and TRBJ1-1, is DTGVSQNPRHKITKRGQNVTFRCDPISEHNRLYWYRQTLGQGPEFLTYFQNEAQLEKSRLLSDRFSAERPKGSFSTLEIQRTEQGDSAMYLCASSSSLRPTEAFFGQGTRLTVV.